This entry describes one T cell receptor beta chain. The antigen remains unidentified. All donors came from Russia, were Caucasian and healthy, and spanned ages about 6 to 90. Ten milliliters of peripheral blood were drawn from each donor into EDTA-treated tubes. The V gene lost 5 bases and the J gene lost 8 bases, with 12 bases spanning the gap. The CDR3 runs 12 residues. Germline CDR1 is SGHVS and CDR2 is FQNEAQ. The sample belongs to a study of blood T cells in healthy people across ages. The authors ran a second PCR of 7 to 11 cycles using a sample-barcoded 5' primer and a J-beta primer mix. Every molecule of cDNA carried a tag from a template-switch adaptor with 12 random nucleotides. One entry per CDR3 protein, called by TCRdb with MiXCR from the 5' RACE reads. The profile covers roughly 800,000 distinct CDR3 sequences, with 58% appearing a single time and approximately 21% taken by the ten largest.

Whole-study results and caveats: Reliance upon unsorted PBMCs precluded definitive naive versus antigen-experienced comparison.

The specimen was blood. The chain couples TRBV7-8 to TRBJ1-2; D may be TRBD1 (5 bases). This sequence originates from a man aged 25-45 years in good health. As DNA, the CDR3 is TGTGCCAGCAGCGCCCTCACAGGCGGCTACACCTTC. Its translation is CASSALTGGYTF.